This T cell receptor (beta chain) was identified during a study of response to subunit inactivated influenza vaccine. TCRdb analysed the RT-PCR reads with MiXCR anew, one entry per CDR3 protein. The sample holds under 950,000 distinct CDR3 sequences, 21% seen once. This CDR3 is 13 amino acids long. V was shortened by 4 bases and J by 4 bases, with 10 bases between the two germline ends. Looked up from germline, CDR1 is MNHEY and CDR2 is SMNVEV (reference sequence). The sequencing used PBMCs from blood, collected more than 4 days after vaccination. The V call is TRBV27, the J call TRBJ1-1; D possibly corresponds to TRBD1 (6 bases). This receptor was taken from a man aged 50 to 60 who received an inactivated influenza vaccine. CDR3 coding DNA: TGTGCCAGCAGTTACACAGGGATCACTGAAGCTTTCTTT. Translation gives CASSYTGITEAFF.